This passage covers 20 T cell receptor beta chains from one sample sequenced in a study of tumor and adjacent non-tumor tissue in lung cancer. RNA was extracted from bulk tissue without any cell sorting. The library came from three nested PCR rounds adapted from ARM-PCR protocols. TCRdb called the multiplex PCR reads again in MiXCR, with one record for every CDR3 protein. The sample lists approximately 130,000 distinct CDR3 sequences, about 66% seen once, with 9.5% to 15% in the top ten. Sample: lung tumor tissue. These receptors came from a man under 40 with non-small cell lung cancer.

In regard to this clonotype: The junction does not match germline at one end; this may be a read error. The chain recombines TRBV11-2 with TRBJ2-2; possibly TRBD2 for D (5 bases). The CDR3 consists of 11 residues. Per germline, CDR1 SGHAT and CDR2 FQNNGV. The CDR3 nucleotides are TGTGCCAGCAGCTTCATCGGGGTGCTGTTTTTT. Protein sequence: CASSFIGVLFF.

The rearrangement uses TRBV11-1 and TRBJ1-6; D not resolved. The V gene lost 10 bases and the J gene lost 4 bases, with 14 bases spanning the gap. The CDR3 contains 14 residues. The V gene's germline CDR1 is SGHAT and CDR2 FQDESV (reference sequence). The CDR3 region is CANDADTYNSPLHF. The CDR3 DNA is TGTGCCAACGACGCCGACACTTATAATTCACCCCTCCACTTT.

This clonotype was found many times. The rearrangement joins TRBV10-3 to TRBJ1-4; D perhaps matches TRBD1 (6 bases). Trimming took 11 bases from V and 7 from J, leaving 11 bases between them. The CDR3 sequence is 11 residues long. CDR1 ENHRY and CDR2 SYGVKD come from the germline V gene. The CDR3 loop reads CAAQGSEKLFF. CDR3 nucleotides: TGTGCCGCGCAGGGGTCTGAAAAACTGTTTTTT.

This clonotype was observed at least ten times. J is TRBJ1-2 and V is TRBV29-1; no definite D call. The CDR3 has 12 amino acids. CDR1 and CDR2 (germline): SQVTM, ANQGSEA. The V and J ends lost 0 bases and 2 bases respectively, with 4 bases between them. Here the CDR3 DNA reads TGCAGCGTTGAAGAAGGGAACTATGGCTACACCTTC. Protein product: CSVEEGNYGYTF.

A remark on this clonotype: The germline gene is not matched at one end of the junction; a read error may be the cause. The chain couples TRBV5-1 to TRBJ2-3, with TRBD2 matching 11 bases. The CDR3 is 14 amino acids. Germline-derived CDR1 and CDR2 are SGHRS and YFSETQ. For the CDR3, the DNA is TGCGCCAGCAGTTCGGGACTAGCGGTAGATACGCACTATTTT. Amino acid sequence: CASSSGLAVDTHYF.

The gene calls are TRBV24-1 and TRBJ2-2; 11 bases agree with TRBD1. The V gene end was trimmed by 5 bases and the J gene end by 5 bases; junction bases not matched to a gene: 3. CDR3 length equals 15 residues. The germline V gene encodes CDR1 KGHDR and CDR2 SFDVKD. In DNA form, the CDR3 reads TGTGCCACCAGTGTGGGACAGGGGGGGACCGGGGAGCTGTTTTTT. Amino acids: CATSVGQGGTGELFF.

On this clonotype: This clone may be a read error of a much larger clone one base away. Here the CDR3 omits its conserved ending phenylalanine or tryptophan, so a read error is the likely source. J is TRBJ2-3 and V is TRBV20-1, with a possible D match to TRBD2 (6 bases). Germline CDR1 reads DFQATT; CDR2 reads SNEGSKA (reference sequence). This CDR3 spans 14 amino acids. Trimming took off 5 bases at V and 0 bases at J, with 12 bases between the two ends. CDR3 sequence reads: CSAFAGISTDTQYY. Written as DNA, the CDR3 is TGCAGTGCTTTTGCGGGGATTAGCACAGATACGCAGTATTAT.

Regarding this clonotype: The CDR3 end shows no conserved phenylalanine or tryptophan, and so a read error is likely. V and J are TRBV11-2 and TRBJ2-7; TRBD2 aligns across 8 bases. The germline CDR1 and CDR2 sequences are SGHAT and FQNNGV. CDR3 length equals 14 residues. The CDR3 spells CASSSGGRLNEQYI. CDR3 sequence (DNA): TGTGCCAGCAGCTCCGGCGGGAGGCTCAACGAACAGTACATC.

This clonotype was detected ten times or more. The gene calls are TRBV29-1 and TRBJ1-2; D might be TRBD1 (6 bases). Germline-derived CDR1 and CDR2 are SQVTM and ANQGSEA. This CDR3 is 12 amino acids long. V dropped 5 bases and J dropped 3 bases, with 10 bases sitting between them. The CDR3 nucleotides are TGCAGCGTTAAACCAGGGGACTATGGCTACACCTTC. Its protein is CSVKPGDYGYTF.

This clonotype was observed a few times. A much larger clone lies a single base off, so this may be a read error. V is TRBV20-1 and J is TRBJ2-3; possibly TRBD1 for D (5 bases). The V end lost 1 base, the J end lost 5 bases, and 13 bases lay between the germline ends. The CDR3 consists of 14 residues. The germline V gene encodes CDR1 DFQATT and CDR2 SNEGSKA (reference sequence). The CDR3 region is CSARVISQGDTQYF. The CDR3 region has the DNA TGCAGTGCTAGAGTGATCAGTCAGGGAGATACGCAGTATTTT.

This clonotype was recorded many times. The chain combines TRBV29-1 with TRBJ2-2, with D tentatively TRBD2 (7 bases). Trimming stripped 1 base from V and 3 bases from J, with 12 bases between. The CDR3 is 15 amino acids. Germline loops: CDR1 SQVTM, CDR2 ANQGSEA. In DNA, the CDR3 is TGCAGCGTTGAAGGGGGGGGGACACACACCGGGGAGCTGTTTTTT. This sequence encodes CSVEGGGTHTGELFF.

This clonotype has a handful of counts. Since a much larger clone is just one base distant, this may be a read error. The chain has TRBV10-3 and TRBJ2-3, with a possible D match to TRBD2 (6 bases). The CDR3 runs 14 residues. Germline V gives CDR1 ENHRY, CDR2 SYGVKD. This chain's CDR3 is CAISEGGATDTQCF. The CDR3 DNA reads TGTGCCATCAGTGAGGGAGGGGCCACAGATACGCAGTGTTTT.

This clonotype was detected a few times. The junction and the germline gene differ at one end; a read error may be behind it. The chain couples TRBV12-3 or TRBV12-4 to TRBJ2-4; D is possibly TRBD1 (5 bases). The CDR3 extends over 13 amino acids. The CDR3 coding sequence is TGTGCCTCAACCGCAGGGTCCAAAAACATTCACTACTTC. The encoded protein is CASTAGSKNIHYF.

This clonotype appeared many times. CDR3 in amino acids: CSAGSTGTFNEQFF. The CDR3 bases are TGCAGTGCTGGATCGACAGGGACCTTCAATGAGCAGTTCTTC. This chain links TRBV20-1 with TRBJ2-1; 7 bases align to TRBD1. Germline V CDR1 and CDR2: DFQATT, SNEGSKA (reference sequence). The V gene end was trimmed by 5 bases and the J gene end by 6 bases; junction bases not matched to a gene: 10. The CDR3 length is 14 residues.

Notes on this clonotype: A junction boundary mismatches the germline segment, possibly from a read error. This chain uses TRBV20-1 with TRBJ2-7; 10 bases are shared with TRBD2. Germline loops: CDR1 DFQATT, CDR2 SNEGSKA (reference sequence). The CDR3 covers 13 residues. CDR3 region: CSATLDSGREQYF. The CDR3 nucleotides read TGTAGTGCTACCCTGGATAGCGGGAGGGAGCAGTACTTC.

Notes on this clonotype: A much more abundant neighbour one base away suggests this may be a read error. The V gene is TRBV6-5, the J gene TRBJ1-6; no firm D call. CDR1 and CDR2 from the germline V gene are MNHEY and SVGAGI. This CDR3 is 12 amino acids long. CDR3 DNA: TGTGCCAGCAGTTCTGTTAATTCACCCCCCCACTTT. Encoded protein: CASSSVNSPPHF.

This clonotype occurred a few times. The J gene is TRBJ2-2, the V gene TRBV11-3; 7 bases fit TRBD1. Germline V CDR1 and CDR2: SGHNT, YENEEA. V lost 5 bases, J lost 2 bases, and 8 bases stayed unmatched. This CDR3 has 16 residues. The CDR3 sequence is CASSPRQGPNTGELFF. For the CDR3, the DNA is TGTGCCAGCAGCCCGAGACAGGGCCCAAACACCGGGGAGCTGTTTTTT.

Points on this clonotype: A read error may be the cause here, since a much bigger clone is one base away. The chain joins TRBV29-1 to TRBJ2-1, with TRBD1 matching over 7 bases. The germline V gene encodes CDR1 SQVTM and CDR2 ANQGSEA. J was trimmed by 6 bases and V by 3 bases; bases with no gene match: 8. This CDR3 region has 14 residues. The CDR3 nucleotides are TGCAGCGTTGAGGCATGGGACAGTATCAATGAGCAGTTCTTC. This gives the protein CSVEAWDSINEQFF.

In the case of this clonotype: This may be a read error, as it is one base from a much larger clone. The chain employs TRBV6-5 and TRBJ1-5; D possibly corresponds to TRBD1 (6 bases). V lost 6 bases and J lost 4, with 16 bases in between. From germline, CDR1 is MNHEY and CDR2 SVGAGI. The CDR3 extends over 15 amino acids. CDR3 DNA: TGTGCCAGCAGGTACAACAGGGAGCCTAATCAGCCCCAGCATTTT. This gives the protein CASRYNREPNQPQHF.

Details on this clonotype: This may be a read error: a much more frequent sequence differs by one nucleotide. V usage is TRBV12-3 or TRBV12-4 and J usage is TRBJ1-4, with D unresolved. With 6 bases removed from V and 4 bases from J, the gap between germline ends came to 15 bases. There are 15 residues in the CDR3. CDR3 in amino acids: CASSTPGWINEKLFF. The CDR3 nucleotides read TGTGCCAGCAGCACTCCGGGATGGATTAATGAAAAACTGTTTTTT.